This T cell receptor beta chain was obtained from a study of beta chain features in type 1 diabetes. Whole-study results and caveats: Compared to healthy donors, patients appeared to have naive, central memory and Treg TCRB repertoires that were more alike.

There are 16 residues in the CDR3. Trimming cost V 3 bases and J 5 bases, with 20 bases left between them. Germline CDR1 and CDR2: SGHNT and YYREEE (reference sequence). Of the isolated RNA, all was reverse transcribed, and so the sequenced material was expressed TCRB transcripts. Data came from immunoSEQ multiplex PCR; TCRdb stores just in-frame clones and leaves some out. The data hold a few hundred thousand clones, with approximately 12% observed a single time. This clone appeared a few times. Its antigen is undetermined. The chain couples TRBV5-4 to TRBJ2-5; a weak D match, TRBD1 (5 bases). The sample taken for sequencing was naive CD4+ T cells from blood. The origin of this receptor is a man between 18 and 35 years old in good health. CDR3 in amino acids: CASSSPSGLEAETQYF. The CDR3 coding sequence is TGTGCCAGCAGCTCACCTTCAGGGTTAGAGGCCGAGACCCAGTACTTC.